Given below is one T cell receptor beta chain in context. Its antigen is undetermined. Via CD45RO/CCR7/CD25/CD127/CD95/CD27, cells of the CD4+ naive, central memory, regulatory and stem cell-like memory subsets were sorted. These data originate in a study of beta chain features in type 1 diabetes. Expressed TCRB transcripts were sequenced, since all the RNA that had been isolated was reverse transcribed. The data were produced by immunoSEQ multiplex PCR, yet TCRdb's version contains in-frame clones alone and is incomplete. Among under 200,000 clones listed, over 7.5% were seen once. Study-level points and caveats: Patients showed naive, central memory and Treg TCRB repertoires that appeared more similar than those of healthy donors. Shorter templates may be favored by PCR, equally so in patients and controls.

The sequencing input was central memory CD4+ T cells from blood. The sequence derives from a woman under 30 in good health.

CDR3 in amino acids: CASSVRTSGQETQYF. The CDR3 DNA reads as TGTGCCAGCAGCGTACGGACTAGCGGCCAAGAGACCCAGTACTTC. The chain employs TRBV5-4 and TRBJ2-5; 10 bases are shared with TRBD2. Germline-derived CDR1 and CDR2 are SGHNT and YYREEE (reference sequence). CDR3 length: 15 residues. V lost 4 bases and J lost 1; bases outside the gene matches: 4. Based on the CDR3 plus reference TRBV5-4 and TRBJ2-5, the full variable domain is ETGVTQSPTHLIKTRGQQVTLRCSSQSGHNTVSWYQQALGQGPQFIFQYYREEENGRGNFPPRFSGLQFPNYSSELNVNALELDDSALYLCASSVRTSGQETQYFGPGTRLLVL.